This passage covers 3 T cell receptor beta chains from one sample sequenced in a study of identical twins. MiXCR, applied by TCRdb to the 5' RACE reads, yields one record per CDR3 protein. Among under 900,000 distinct CDR3 sequences, roughly 12% were seen once, and the ten largest hold 1.5% to 2%. These data are also associated with another study on yellow fever vaccine responses in identical twins.

The sequenced sample was PBMCs. These receptors all stem from a woman aged 18 to 35 in good health.

This clonotype was found many times. The chain employs TRBV6-1 and TRBJ1-2, with D tentatively TRBD1 (6 bases). The CDR3 consists of 14 residues. V lost 6 bases and J 3 bases, leaving 14 bases between the germline ends. Germline loops: CDR1 MNHNS, CDR2 SASEGT. DNA of the CDR3: TGTGCCAGCAGCCACACGGACAGTTACTATGGCTACACCTTC. Encoded protein: CASSHTDSYYGYTF.

The sample holds many counts of this clonotype. The chain couples TRBV20-1 to TRBJ2-7, with 10 bases identical to TRBD1. The CDR3 is 13 amino acids. V lost 4 bases, J lost 4 bases, and 4 bases stayed unmatched. Germline V gives CDR1 DFQATT, CDR2 SNEGSKA (reference sequence). The CDR3, as DNA: TGCAGTGCTAACCGGGACAGGGGTTACGAGCAGTACTTC. Protein product: CSANRDRGYEQYF.

The chain uses TRBV12-3 or TRBV12-4 and TRBJ2-7; either TRBD1 or TRBD2 may fit D (5 bases each). The CDR3 sequence is 15 residues long. V lost 5 bases and J 2 bases, leaving 16 bases between the germline ends. CDR3 protein: CASSPPGRKAYEQYF. The CDR3 nucleotides read TGTGCCAGCAGTCCCCCGGGACGAAAGGCCTACGAGCAGTACTTC.